A selection of T cell receptor beta chains follows, all from one sample in a study of T-cell memory formation after mild COVID-19. One entry per CDR3 protein results from TCRdb running MiXCR on the 5' RACE reads. Counted here are under 400,000 distinct CDR3 sequences, 20% to 25% occurring once; the ten biggest clones make up about 12%. Sequenced sample: PBMCs or a T cell subset sorted from them (not recorded which). Receptor source: an adult woman who had mild COVID-19 (a few samples of this study predate the infection). Cell type and time point are not known. Both conserved end residues are part of each CDR3.

length | V | CDR3
16 | TRBV7-8 | CASSLTRVADQETQYF
13 | TRBV6-5 | CASTGRSSYEQYF
13 | TRBV29-1 | CSAVGRSSYEQYF
14 | TRBV7-8 | CASSFSGGDYGYTF
17 | TRBV28 | CASSPEGAAANTGELFF
14 | TRBV7-2 | CASRKGQNNNEQFF
15 | TRBV7-8 | CASSLVSGAYNEQFF
15 | TRBV5-1 | CASSRTTGAQETQYF
15 | TRBV6-2/TRBV6-3 | CASSGTGRGNYGYTF
14 | TRBV18 | CASSPEVYTDTQYF
14 | TRBV7-9 | CASSLGDASYEQYF
15 | TRBV7-2 | CASSSPGTPKETQYF
17 | TRBV7-6 | CASSLAPDSGAHYEQYF
14 | TRBV20-1 | CSARGLAGWETQYF
14 | TRBV11-2 | CASSPRTKQETQYF
16 | TRBV7-2 | CASSLVVRQGLDGYTF
14 | TRBV12-3/TRBV12-4 | CASSLGSLSYEQYF
14 | TRBV9 | CASSVVVSGDGYTF
17 | TRBV5-6 | CASSLLASGGARETQYF
14 | TRBV4-1 | CASSQEGSYNEQFF
18 | TRBV7-8 | CASSPVGGQGRSFYAQYF
18 | TRBV27 | CASSIGTSGPRAVLRQYF
13 | TRBV12-3/TRBV12-4 | CASSFARGYEQYF
15 | TRBV20-1 | CSAPRFEGGGETQYF
18 | TRBV7-6 | CASSPLLAGSGLRETQYF
12 | TRBV4-1 | CASSQGAGQQYF
15 | TRBV20-1 | CSARSRDRDSYEQYF
16 | TRBV11-2 | CASSLKRTEKGDEQFF
14 | TRBV18 | CASSIGPSDLSQHF
15 | TRBV4-1 | CASSQVGTIGVTQYF
15 | TRBV4-1 | CASSQGGRVAYEQYF
17 | TRBV4-1 | CASSQEGPGHAYYEQYF
15 | TRBV6-4 | CASSVWRAVDGTQYF
15 | TRBV6-1 | CASSRGTGSVYGYTF
11 | TRBV7-6 | CASSGTGEAFF
15 | TRBV6-6 | CASSYPPGVPDEQYF
16 | TRBV2 | CASSAQRGATKNIQYF
16 | TRBV18 | CASSPPSGGSGNTIYF
13 | TRBV7-2 | CASSRDREYGYTF
15 | TRBV5-1 | CASAAGVDFTDTQYF
13 | TRBV4-1 | CASSQNEDYEQYF
13 | TRBV2 | CASVERQQETQYF
14 | TRBV4-1 | CASSQDTDSYEQYF
13 | TRBV12-3/TRBV12-4 | CASSLQTAYEQYF
16 | TRBV4-2 | CASSPGAGPSYNEQFF
18 | TRBV13 | CASRPVGWGESSYNEQFF
15 | TRBV25-1 | CASSELDRDYSPLHF
15 | TRBV29-1 | CSVVAQGQNYNEQFF
17 | TRBV9 | CASSVFGRPSYNSPLHF
14 | TRBV7-6 | CATTAGGLQETQYF
15 | TRBV6-5 | CASSYSSIVGETQYF
13 | TRBV10-3 | CAISVPGRIEQFF
16 | TRBV24-1 | CATSDWTSAFHNEQFF
13 | TRBV12-3/TRBV12-4 | CASSLEGGYEQYF